The subject of this entry is one TCR beta chain. Trimming took 3 bases from V and 3 from J; bases not matched to a gene: 4. Germline V gene lookup returns CDR1 SGHDT and CDR2 YYEEEE. CDR3 size: 14 residues. TCRdb processed the RT-PCR reads anew with MiXCR; each CDR3 protein has one entry. The sample includes hundreds of thousands of distinct CDR3 sequences, 11% to 15% of them seen just once. The chain has TRBV5-6 and TRBJ2-5, with 8 bases fitting TRBD1. Sequencing was performed on memory CD4+ T cells from blood. The source is a female donor in good health, serving as a healthy control. The CDR3 DNA reads as TGTGCCAGCAGCTCAATGGACAGGGAAGAGACCCAGTACTTC. It specifies CASSSMDREETQYF.